These 22 T cell receptor beta chains were all obtained from the same sample, sequenced in a study of blood T cell repertoires in COVID-19 (dated by TCRdb to the early 2020s). Library generation was performed with the immunoSEQ multiplex PCR assay. The table comes from immuneACCESS by way of TCRdb, which keeps in-frame sequences with V and J called. Part of the clones is missing from these tables; in studies checked, under half for an unresolved V gene and the rest for unknown reasons. For this sample there are about 310,000 clones; about nine tenths appear just once. The ten top clones hold 1% of the sample. Sequencing was done on a sample of peripheral blood. The receptors were gathered from a man aged 50-60 years with active or convalescent COVID-19.

This clone was seen a few times. V is TRBV5-1 and J is TRBJ2-7, with 8 bases lining up with TRBD1. V was pared by 4 bases and J by 5 bases, with 2 bases of the junction left unmatched. Per germline, CDR1 SGHRS and CDR2 YFSETQ. This CDR3 spans 12 amino acids. DNA for the CDR3: TGCGCCAGCAGCACGACAGGGGACGAGCAGTACTTC. Protein: CASSTTGDEQYF.

J is TRBJ1-4 and V is TRBV15; 7 nucleotides match TRBD1. J was trimmed by 6 bases and V by 1 base; bases with no gene match: 5. Germline V gene lookup returns CDR1 LNHNV and CDR2 YYDKDF (reference sequence). The CDR3 is 15 residues long. This chain's CDR3 is CATSRAGTVDEKLFF. The CDR3, as DNA: TGTGCCACCAGCAGAGCCGGGACAGTGGATGAAAAACTGTTTTTT.

The table lists this clone with a count of one. V usage is TRBV5-1 and J usage is TRBJ1-2; possible D gene TRBD1, 6 bases. The ends were cut back, 4 bases at V and 10 bases at J, with 17 bases in the middle. Germline CDR1 and CDR2: SGHRS and YFSETQ. The CDR3 extends over 13 amino acids. The CDR3 region is CASSPTGVEPYTF. As DNA, the CDR3 is TGCGCCAGCAGCCCGACAGGTGTGGAGCCCTACACCTTC.

This clone is a singleton in its sample. The V call is TRBV9, the J call TRBJ2-3, with 10 bases matching TRBD2. V trimming: 4 bases; J trimming: 0 bases; junction bases outside the gene matches: 5. Germline-derived CDR1 and CDR2 are SGDLS and YYNGEE. The CDR3 spans 16 residues. The CDR3 reads CASSKPTSGSTDTQYF. CDR3 coding DNA: TGTGCCAGCAGCAAACCGACTAGCGGGAGCACAGATACGCAGTATTTT.

The J gene is TRBJ1-1, the V gene TRBV27; 10 nucleotides line up with TRBD1. The CDR3 covers 15 residues. V dropped 6 bases and J dropped 5; count of bases not matched to a gene: 9. CDR1 and CDR2 from the germline V gene are MNHEY and SMNVEV (reference sequence). DNA for the CDR3: TGTGCCAGCAGAAAATATGAGGGACAGGGGACTGAAGCTTTCTTT. Amino acids: CASRKYEGQGTEAFF.

The chain is built from TRBV4-1 and TRBJ2-7; 8 nucleotides align to TRBD1. There are 15 residues in the CDR3. The germline CDR1 and CDR2 sequences are MGHRA and YSYEKL. V gave up 2 bases and J gave up 2 bases; unmatched junction bases: 5. CDR3 region: CASSQTGGTAYEQYF. The CDR3 bases are TGCGCCAGCAGCCAAACAGGGGGGACGGCCTACGAGCAGTACTTC.

The V gene is TRBV19, the J gene TRBJ1-5; a weak D match, TRBD1 (5 bases). Trimming cost V 1 base and J 1 base, with 5 bases left between them. CDR1 LNHDA and CDR2 SQIVND come from the germline V gene (reference sequence). The CDR3 extends over 14 amino acids. CDR3 nucleotides: TGTGCCAGTAGTATAGGACAGAGCAATCAGCCCCAGCATTTT. Translated: CASSIGQSNQPQHF.

The genes are TRBV24-1 and TRBJ2-7; 9 bases line up with TRBD1. J gave up 5 bases and V 4 bases, and 8 bases lay outside the gene matches. This CDR3 has 15 residues. CDR1 KGHDR and CDR2 SFDVKD come from the germline V gene. The DNA for the CDR3 is TGTGCCACCAGTGACACCGGGACAGGGTTCGACGAGCAGTACTTC. It translates to CATSDTGTGFDEQYF.

The chain couples TRBV6-2 or TRBV6-3 to TRBJ1-5, with 7 bases fitting TRBD1. This CDR3 has 16 amino acids. The ends lost 0 bases at V and 6 bases at J; junction bases unmatched: 8. Germline V gives CDR1 MNHEY, CDR2 SVGEGT. The CDR3 DNA reads TGTGCCAGCAGTTACTCGAGAGGGGCAGGGGGTCAGCCCCAGCATTTT. The encoded protein is CASSYSRGAGGQPQHF.

The CDR3 DNA sequence: TGTGCCAGCAGTTCAGGTGGAGGGGGGGAAGAGACCCAGTACTTC. Its translation: CASSSGGGGEETQYF. V usage is TRBV27 and J usage is TRBJ2-5, with TRBD2 as a possible D gene (7 bases). The CDR3 is 15 amino acids. V dropped 4 bases and J dropped 3 bases, with 15 bases sitting between them. Germline CDR1 and CDR2: MNHEY and SMNVEV (reference sequence).

In the case of this clone: The sample has other DNA sequences that encode this CDR3 too. The chain is built from TRBV28 and TRBJ1-6; the D gene is possibly TRBD1 (6 bases). Per germline, CDR1 MDHEN and CDR2 SYDVKM. CDR3 length: 14 amino acids. Trimming took off 6 bases at V and 6 bases at J, with 12 bases between the two ends. CDR3 region: CASSLGQFNSPLHF. In nucleotides, the CDR3 is TGTGCCAGCAGCCTCGGACAGTTTAATTCACCCCTCCACTTT.

The genes are TRBV28 and TRBJ2-7; 8 nucleotides align to TRBD2. Trimming cost V 5 bases and J 3 bases; bases outside gene matches: 6. Germline CDR1 is MDHEN and CDR2 is SYDVKM. The CDR3 sequence is 14 residues long. For the CDR3, the DNA is TGTGCCAGCAGTATCGGGGGGGCCAACTACGAGCAGTACTTC. Its protein product is CASSIGGANYEQYF.

V gene TRBV30 combines with J gene TRBJ2-3; TRBD2 matches at 8 bases. The CDR3 length is 16 residues. J lost 4 bases, V lost 3 bases, and 12 bases had no gene match. Germline CDR1 and CDR2: GTSNPN and SVGIG (reference sequence). The CDR3 bases are TGTGCCTGGAGAGAATCCACTAGCGGCTGGGCAGATACGCAGTATTTT. It codes for CAWRESTSGWADTQYF.

The table lists this clone with a count of one. The J gene is TRBJ1-1, the V gene TRBV10-2; TRBD1 matches 7 bases. V was clipped by 0 bases and J by 5 bases; unmatched bases: 6. Germline V gene lookup returns CDR1 WSHSY and CDR2 SAAADI. CDR3 size: 15 residues. In DNA form, the CDR3 reads TGCGCCAGCAGTGAGTCGCCAGGGGGGAGGACTGAAGCTTTCTTT. As protein: CASSESPGGRTEAFF.

This clone has only a few counts. The chain links TRBV28 to TRBJ1-1, with a weak D call TRBD1 (6 bases). Trimming removed 6 bases at V and 0 bases at J, with 14 bases between. The length of the CDR3 is 15 residues. The germline CDR1 and CDR2 sequences are MDHEN and SYDVKM. CDR3 protein: CASSSTGTMNTEAFF. The CDR3 nucleotides read TGTGCCAGCAGCTCTACAGGGACGATGAACACTGAAGCTTTCTTT.

The CDR3 bases are TGTGCCAGCAGTCCCTGGACAGGTCTGGATGTCTCTGGAAACACCATATATTTT. Its protein product is CASSPWTGLDVSGNTIYF. V usage is TRBV28 and J usage is TRBJ1-3, with 7 bases fitting TRBD1. There are 18 residues in the CDR3. Losses at the gene ends were 5 bases for V and 0 bases for J; bases not matched to a gene: 13. Germline V CDR1 and CDR2: MDHEN, SYDVKM.

V usage is TRBV6-4 and J usage is TRBJ2-7, with 7 bases aligning to TRBD1. The CDR3 is made up of 16 amino acids. The germline gives CDR1 MRHNA, CDR2 SNTAGT. V was clipped by 10 bases and J by 0 bases; unmatched bases: 15. The CDR3, as DNA: TGTGCCATCCCACGGGACAGACTAACTCACTCCTACGAGCAGTACTTC. Translating it yields CAIPRDRLTHSYEQYF.

The rearrangement uses TRBV5-1 and TRBJ1-2; TRBD1 aligns across 11 bases. Germline lookup yields CDR1 SGHRS and CDR2 YFSETQ. Unmatched junction bases numbered 17, after V lost 5 bases and J lost 2 bases. The CDR3 totals 19 residues. Here the CDR3 reads CASSWTPGTGGGNNYGYTF. CDR3 nucleotide sequence: TGCGCCAGCAGTTGGACCCCCGGGACAGGGGGTGGGAACAACTATGGCTACACCTTC.

The chain is built from TRBV10-3 and TRBJ1-5; D unresolved. Between the trimmed V and J ends, which lost 7 bases and 0 bases, there was a span of 16 bases. Germline CDR1 ENHRY, CDR2 SYGVKD. The CDR3 spans 16 residues. CDR3: CAITRRAATSNQPQHF. CDR3 DNA: TGTGCCATCACCCGGCGGGCAGCCACTAGCAATCAGCCCCAGCATTTT.

The CDR3 DNA follows: TGTGCCAGTCCACCTCGGGTTTCTGGAAACACCATATATTTT. Its protein is CASPPRVSGNTIYF. The rearrangement links TRBV19 to TRBJ1-3; D is unresolved. The CDR3 consists of 14 residues. Germline V gene data show CDR1 as LNHDA and CDR2 as SQIVND (reference sequence). Trimming shortened V by 8 bases and J by 1 base, and 12 bases separated the two germline ends.

The J gene is TRBJ1-2, the V gene TRBV28, with TRBD1 matching over 9 bases. J was trimmed by 5 bases and V by 3 bases; bases with no gene match: 13. CDR1 MDHEN and CDR2 SYDVKM come from the germline V gene. The CDR3 runs 17 residues. The DNA of the CDR3 is TGTGCCAGCAGTTTGTCATCATCCGGGACAGGGTTGTATGGCTACACCTTC. Translated, it gives CASSLSSSGTGLYGYTF.

The V call is TRBV9, the J call TRBJ2-6; D uncertain. This CDR3 contains 17 residues. Germline assignment: CDR1 SGDLS and CDR2 YYNGEE. The germline V and J ends were trimmed by 0 bases and 1 base, with 11 bases remaining between them. CDR3 protein: CASSVEPPRSGANVLTF. As DNA, the CDR3 is TGTGCCAGCAGCGTAGAGCCCCCGAGGTCTGGGGCCAACGTCCTGACTTTC.